The sequence of this TCR beta chain was determined in a study of molecular identifiers for immune sequencing clone quantification. From the PCR reads, TCRdb called clonotypes with MiXCR, one entry per CDR3 protein. Of hundreds of thousands of distinct CDR3 sequences detected, about 20% appear once; the ten largest clones hold roughly 0.85%. This clonotype was counted at least ten times. The CDR3 sequence is 18 residues long. Germline V lookup: CDR1 SGDLS, CDR2 YYNGEE. V was clipped by 5 bases and J by 0 bases; unmatched bases: 8. What was sequenced was naive CD8+ T cells from blood, with Jurkat cell RNA spiked in. The subset: FACS-sorted CD8+CD4-CCR7+CD45RA+ naive T cells. V is TRBV9 and J is TRBJ2-3, with 14 bases that match TRBD2. The receptor's source is a human donor in good health. Some libraries in this study had Jurkat cell RNA spiked in. The CDR3 here is CASSTGTSGGSSTDTQYF. The CDR3 nucleotides are TGTGCCAGCAGTACCGGGACTAGCGGGGGCTCTAGCACAGATACGCAGTATTTT.